This T cell receptor beta chain appears in the sequencing data of a study of blood T cell repertoires in COVID-19. Study-wide context: Acute and convalescent COVID-19 samples came from the United States, Italy and Spain. Sample material is recorded as cDNA or gDNA derived from T cells, B-cell-depleted T cells, or PBMCs.

As processed by the authors: Reference gene primer amplification gave nucleated cell count estimates. The data were produced by immunoSEQ multiplex PCR, yet TCRdb's version contains in-frame clones alone and is incomplete. D and trimming were read from the DNA, whereas the V and J calls and clone size are those reported in that table. The sample shows some 150,000 clones, around nine tenths of them seen only once. V was clipped by 4 bases and J by 4 bases; unmatched bases: 10. This CDR3 region has 16 residues. Germline V CDR1 and CDR2: SGDLS, YYNGEE. Sequencing was performed on PBMCs or T cells enriched from blood (not recorded which). The chain couples TRBV9 to TRBJ2-7; TRBD1 matches 11 bases. This receptor was identified in a woman in her late teens or twenties who had recovered from COVID-19. The CDR3 DNA sequence: TGTGCCAGCAGCCCCAATGTCGGGACAGGGGGGTACGAGCAGTACTTC. Translated: CASSPNVGTGGYEQYF.